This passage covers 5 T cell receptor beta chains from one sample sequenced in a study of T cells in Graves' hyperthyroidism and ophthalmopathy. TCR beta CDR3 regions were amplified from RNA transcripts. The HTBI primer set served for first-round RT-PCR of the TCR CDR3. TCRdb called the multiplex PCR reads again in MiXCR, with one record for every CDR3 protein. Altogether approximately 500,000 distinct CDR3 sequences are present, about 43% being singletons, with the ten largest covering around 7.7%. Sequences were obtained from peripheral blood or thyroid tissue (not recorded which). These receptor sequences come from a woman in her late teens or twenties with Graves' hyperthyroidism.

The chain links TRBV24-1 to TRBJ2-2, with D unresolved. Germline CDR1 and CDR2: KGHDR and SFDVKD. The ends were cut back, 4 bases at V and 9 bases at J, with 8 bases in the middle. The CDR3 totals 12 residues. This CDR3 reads CATSESDRELFF. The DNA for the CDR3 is TGTGCCACCAGTGAATCCGACAGGGAGCTGTTTTTT.

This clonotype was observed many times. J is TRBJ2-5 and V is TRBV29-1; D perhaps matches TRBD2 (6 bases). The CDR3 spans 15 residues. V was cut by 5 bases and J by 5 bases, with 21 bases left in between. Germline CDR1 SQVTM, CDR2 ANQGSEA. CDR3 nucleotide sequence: TGCAGCGTTATATCGGGACTCCGCTCTATGGAGACCCAGTACTTC. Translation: CSVISGLRSMETQYF.

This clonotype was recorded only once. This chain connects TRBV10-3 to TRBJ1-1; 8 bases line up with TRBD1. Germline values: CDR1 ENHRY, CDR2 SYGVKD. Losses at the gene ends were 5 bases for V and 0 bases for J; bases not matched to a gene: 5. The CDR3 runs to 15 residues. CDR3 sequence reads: CAISTGQALNTEAFF. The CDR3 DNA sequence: TGTGCCATCAGTACGGGACAGGCTCTGAACACTGAAGCTTTCTTT.

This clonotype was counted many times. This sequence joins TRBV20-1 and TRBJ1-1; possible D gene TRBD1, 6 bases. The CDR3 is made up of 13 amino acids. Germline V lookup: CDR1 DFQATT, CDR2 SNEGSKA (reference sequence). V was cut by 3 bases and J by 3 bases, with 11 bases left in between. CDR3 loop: CSASGGADTEAFF. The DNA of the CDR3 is TGCAGTGCTAGTGGGGGGGCGGACACTGAAGCTTTCTTT.

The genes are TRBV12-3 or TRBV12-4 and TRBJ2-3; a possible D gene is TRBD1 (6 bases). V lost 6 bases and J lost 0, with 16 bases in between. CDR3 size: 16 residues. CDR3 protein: CASSPLQGLSTDTQYF. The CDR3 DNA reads TGTGCCAGCAGCCCTTTACAGGGTTTAAGCACAGATACGCAGTATTTT.